Following are 32 T cell receptor beta chains from one sample sequenced in a study of blood T cell repertoires in COVID-19. Clones were sequenced by immunoSEQ multiplex PCR, and TCRdb holds only the in-frame ones, with some missing. The profile shows approximately 260,000 clones, more than 85% of them singletons. The sequenced sample was peripheral blood. These receptors all stem from a young man with active or convalescent COVID-19.

This rearrangement joins TRBV11-2 to TRBJ1-5, with D hard to call. V was trimmed by 1 base and J by 7 bases, leaving 14 bases between them. The CDR3 loop spans 15 amino acids. Per germline, CDR1 SGHAT and CDR2 FQNNGV. The CDR3 DNA follows: TGTGCCAGCAGCTTAGGGGCGGGAGGGAGGCAGCCCCAGCATTTT. As protein: CASSLGAGGRQPQHF.

The V call is TRBV2, the J call TRBJ1-2; D call uncertain. Trimming took off 7 bases at V and 4 bases at J, with 16 bases between the two ends. The CDR3 covers 14 residues. Germline values: CDR1 SNHLY, CDR2 FYNNEI. The CDR3 bases are TGTGCCAGCAAAGACACGAGAAGCAGCTATGGCTACACCTTC. Encoded protein: CASKDTRSSYGYTF.

The table lists this clone with many counts. The V gene is TRBV7-2, the J gene TRBJ1-6, with TRBD1 matching 7 bases. V gave up 9 bases and J gave up 6 bases; unmatched junction bases: 2. Per the germline V gene, CDR1 is SGHTA and CDR2 is FQGNSA. The CDR3 is 12 residues long. CDR3 sequence: CASGTANSPLHF. DNA of the CDR3: TGTGCCAGTGGGACAGCTAATTCACCCCTCCACTTT.

V is TRBV6-1 and J is TRBJ1-4; D call uncertain. The CDR3 loop spans 17 amino acids. With 2 bases removed from V and 7 bases from J, the gap between germline ends came to 20 bases. The germline CDR1 and CDR2 sequences are MNHNS and SASEGT. The chain's CDR3 is CASSEYYTSGQLEKLFF. The CDR3 nucleotides are TGTGCCAGCAGTGAATACTATACTAGCGGGCAGCTTGAAAAACTGTTTTTT.

The chain links TRBV18 to TRBJ1-2, with D unresolved. The V gene's germline CDR1 is KGHSH and CDR2 LQKENI. V lost 0 bases to trimming and J lost 8 bases, with 10 bases between them. The CDR3 totals 13 residues. The CDR3 reads CASSPPSGLGYTF. The CDR3 bases are TGTGCCAGCTCACCACCTTCTGGGCTGGGCTACACCTTC.

This clone was picked up a small number of times. The genes are TRBV7-2 and TRBJ2-7; D might be TRBD2 (6 bases). The CDR3 totals 15 residues. Trimming removed 6 bases from V and 2 bases from J, with 17 bases in between. Per germline, CDR1 SGHTA and CDR2 FQGNSA. CDR3 region: CASSYSGADPYEQYF. DNA for the CDR3: TGTGCCAGCAGTTATAGCGGAGCGGACCCCTACGAGCAGTACTTC. The full variable domain, with the rest looked up from reference TRBV7-2 and TRBJ2-7, is GAGVSQSPSNKVTEKGKDVELRCDPISGHTALYWYRQSLGQGLEFLIYFQGNSAPDKSGLPSDRFSAERTGGSVSTLTIQRTQQEDSAVYLCASSYSGADPYEQYFGPGTRLTVT.

The J gene is TRBJ1-6, the V gene TRBV7-2; a possible D gene is TRBD1 (5 bases). This CDR3 region has 14 residues. The ends were cut back, 3 bases at V and 4 bases at J, with 7 bases in the middle. Germline V gene data show CDR1 as SGHTA and CDR2 as FQGNSA. This chain's CDR3 is CASSFRQYNSPLHF. As DNA, the CDR3 is TGTGCCAGCAGCTTCAGACAGTATAATTCACCCCTCCACTTT.

There are a few counts of this clone. The chain uses TRBV12-3 or TRBV12-4 and TRBJ1-2; 8 bases line up with TRBD1. CDR3 length: 13 residues. V trimming: 5 bases; J trimming: 13 bases; junction bases outside the gene matches: 12. The CDR3 region is CASSPSRQGRCTF. As DNA, the CDR3 is TGTGCCAGCAGTCCGTCTCGACAGGGGAGGTGCACCTTC.

The rearrangement joins TRBV7-2 to TRBJ1-2, with a weak D call TRBD1 (6 bases). V was clipped by 1 base and J by 0 bases, with 12 bases between them. The germline V gene has CDR1 SGHTA and CDR2 FQGNSA. CDR3 length: 16 residues. The CDR3: CASSLDQGLANYGYTF. The DNA for the CDR3 is TGTGCCAGCAGCTTAGATCAGGGGTTAGCTAACTATGGCTACACCTTC.

J is TRBJ2-7 and V is TRBV19, with 14 bases lining up with TRBD2. Germline trimming cut 4 bases from V and 1 base from J; bases unmatched to any gene: 6. Germline assignment: CDR1 LNHDA and CDR2 SQIVND (reference sequence). The CDR3 is 17 amino acids. The CDR3 spells CASSKGLAGASSYEQYF. DNA of the CDR3: TGTGCCAGTAGTAAGGGACTAGCGGGAGCATCGTCCTACGAGCAGTACTTC.

The chain employs TRBV5-1 and TRBJ1-3, with D tentatively TRBD1 (5 bases). V dropped 4 bases and J dropped 2 bases, with 10 bases sitting between them. The V gene's germline CDR1 is SGHRS and CDR2 YFSETQ. This CDR3 comprises 14 residues. This chain's CDR3 is CASSVGGTGNTIYF. CDR3 sequence (DNA): TGCGCCAGCAGCGTCGGGGGGACTGGAAACACCATATATTTT.

The chain combines TRBV7-9 with TRBJ2-2; perhaps TRBD1 as D (6 bases). Trimming removed 5 bases from V and 6 bases from J, with 10 bases in between. The germline CDR1 and CDR2 sequences are SEHNR and FQNEAQ (reference sequence). The CDR3 consists of 13 residues. The CDR3 reads CASSRQDPGELFF. In nucleotides, the CDR3 is TGTGCCAGCAGCCGACAGGACCCCGGGGAGCTGTTTTTT. Using reference TRBV7-9 and TRBJ2-2 for the parts outside the CDR3, the full variable domain is DTGVSQNPRHKITKRGQNVTFRCDPISEHNRLYWYRQTLGQGPEFLTYFQNEAQLEKSRLLSDRFSAERPKGSFSTLEIQRTEQGDSAMYLCASSRQDPGELFFGEGSRLTVL.

The V call is TRBV13, the J call TRBJ1-2, with a tentative D call TRBD1 (6 bases). Germline V gives CDR1 PRHDT, CDR2 FYEKMQ (reference sequence). V dropped 7 bases and J dropped 7 bases, with 16 bases sitting between them. The CDR3 runs 13 residues. CDR3 bases: TGTGCCAGCACCCCCCCAGGGGCGATTGGCTACACCTTC. As protein: CASTPPGAIGYTF. Filled out from reference TRBV13 and TRBJ1-2, the complete variable domain reads AAGVIQSPRHLIKEKRETATLKCYPIPRHDTVYWYQQGPGQDPQFLISFYEKMQSDKGSIPDRFSAQQFSDYHSELNMSSLELGDSALYFCASTPPGAIGYTFGSGTRLTVV.

The J gene is TRBJ1-2, the V gene TRBV18; possibly TRBD1 for D (5 bases). From germline, CDR1 is KGHSH and CDR2 LQKENI. V was trimmed by 3 bases and J by 8 bases, leaving 16 bases between them. The CDR3 runs to 14 residues. The CDR3 loop reads CASSPMEGLGGYTF. The CDR3 DNA sequence: TGTGCCAGCTCACCGATGGAGGGGCTCGGCGGCTACACCTTC.

This clone was counted a single time. This CDR3 is CASSLGTGRHNSRGGRHNSPLHF. CDR3 sequence (DNA): TGCGCCAGCAGTCTTGGGACAGGGCGGCATAATTCACGGGGGGGGCGGCATAATTCACCCCTCCACTTT. This sequence joins TRBV23-1 and TRBJ1-6; TRBD1 matches at 9 bases. Being an ORF, TRBV23-1 has a function that is uncertain. After removal of 4 bases from V and 5 bases from J, the junction contained 27 bases not matched to a gene. The CDR3 has 23 amino acids.

The chain carries TRBV7-2 and TRBJ2-1; TRBD2 agrees at 8 bases. This CDR3 comprises 16 residues. With V trimmed by 1 base and J by 9 bases, 11 bases remained unmatched. Germline CDR1 SGHTA, CDR2 FQGNSA. CDR3 coding DNA: TGTGCCAGCAGCTTAGGGGCGAGCGGGAGAATGGGTGAGCAGTTCTTC. This sequence encodes CASSLGASGRMGEQFF.

The J gene is TRBJ2-7, the V gene TRBV14; no reliable D call. Trimming removed 0 bases from V and 3 bases from J, with 9 bases in between. CDR3 size: 14 residues. CDR1 is SGHDN and CDR2 is FVKESK in the germline V gene. The CDR3 spells CASSQDTRNYEQYF. CDR3 bases: TGTGCCAGCAGCCAAGATACCAGAAACTACGAGCAGTACTTC. Using reference TRBV14 and TRBJ2-7 for the parts outside the CDR3, the full variable domain is EAGVTQFPSHSVIEKGQTVTLRCDPISGHDNLYWYRRVMGKEIKFLLHFVKESKQDESGMPNNRFLAERTGGTYSTLKVQPAELEDSGVYFCASSQDTRNYEQYFGPGTRLTVT.

The CDR3 DNA follows: TGTGCCAGCAGTTCAAGGAGCACCTATAATTCACCCCTCCACTTT. Its protein is CASSSRSTYNSPLHF. The V and J genes are TRBV28 and TRBJ1-6; D uncertain. The CDR3 runs 15 residues. Germline V CDR1 and CDR2: MDHEN, SYDVKM. Trimming shortened V by 4 bases and J by 2 bases, and 9 bases separated the two germline ends.

The V gene is TRBV30, the J gene TRBJ1-2; possible D gene TRBD1, 6 bases. V was trimmed by 2 bases and J by 7 bases, leaving 20 bases between them. CDR1 is GTSNPN and CDR2 is SVGIG in the germline V gene (reference sequence). The CDR3 contains 15 residues. The CDR3 region is CAWSIQTGSRRGYTF. As DNA, the CDR3 is TGTGCCTGGAGTATACAAACAGGGTCACGGCGTGGCTACACCTTC.

The chain couples TRBV7-9 to TRBJ1-5; D unclear. CDR1 is SEHNR and CDR2 is FQNEAQ in the germline V gene (reference sequence). This CDR3 spans 15 amino acids. V was clipped by 1 base and J by 6 bases, with 13 bases between them. The DNA of the CDR3 is TGTGCCAGCAGCTTAGGGGATATAGCGGGTCAGCCCCAGCATTTT. It translates to CASSLGDIAGQPQHF.

V usage is TRBV5-1 and J usage is TRBJ2-5; 12 nucleotides match TRBD1. The CDR3 is 17 amino acids. Germline CDR1 is SGHRS and CDR2 is YFSETQ. Trimming took 3 bases from V and 6 from J; bases not matched to a gene: 12. The CDR3 region has the DNA TGCGCCAGCAGCTCGGCTCCGGGACAGGGGGCGGTAAAGACCCAGTACTTC. It specifies CASSSAPGQGAVKTQYF.

The rearrangement uses TRBV5-6 and TRBJ1-1; D gene unclear. Germline values: CDR1 SGHDT, CDR2 YYEEEE. V gave up 9 bases and J gave up 4 bases, with 19 bases separating them. The CDR3 runs 14 residues. The CDR3 region is CATGPFPWATEAFF. CDR3 DNA: TGTGCCACTGGCCCCTTTCCGTGGGCCACTGAAGCTTTCTTT.

The gene calls are TRBV6-1 and TRBJ1-2; the D is unclear. Germline lookup yields CDR1 MNHNS and CDR2 SASEGT. This CDR3 is built from 12 residues. V was pared by 2 bases and J by 4 bases, with 5 bases between. The CDR3 DNA reads as TGTGCCAGCAGTGAATTCCTCTATGGCTACACCTTC. It specifies CASSEFLYGYTF.

This clone was picked up a small number of times. This chain connects TRBV7-8 to TRBJ1-5; D ambiguous. The CDR3 is 15 residues long. Trimming left V 1 base short and J 7 bases short, with 14 bases between. Germline CDR1 is SGHVS and CDR2 is FQNEAQ. The CDR3 bases are TGTGCCAGCAGCTTAGAGGCGGGAGTGGGACAGCCCCAGCATTTT. Its translation: CASSLEAGVGQPQHF.

This clone was detected once. The chain employs TRBV9 and TRBJ2-7, with D possibly matching TRBD2 (6 bases). Germline V gene lookup returns CDR1 SGDLS and CDR2 YYNGEE. V was shortened by 0 bases and J by 7 bases, with 17 bases between the two germline ends. This CDR3 has 15 amino acids. The CDR3 reads CASSVGAGGREEQYF. The CDR3 nucleotides read TGTGCCAGCAGCGTAGGCGCCGGGGGACGAGAGGAGCAGTACTTC.

This chain links TRBV3-1 (or the pseudogene TRBV3-2) with TRBJ1-2; the D is unclear. Germline-derived CDR1 and CDR2 are LGHDT and YNNKEL (reference sequence). Trimming shortened V by 0 bases and J by 7 bases, and 6 bases separated the two germline ends. This CDR3 has 12 amino acids. For the CDR3, the DNA is TGTGCCAGCAGCCAAGAGAGATCTGGCTACACCTTC. Its translation: CASSQERSGYTF.

The chain joins TRBV9 to TRBJ2-5, with D possibly being TRBD1 (5 bases). Trimming stripped 3 bases from V and 0 bases from J, with 6 bases between. Germline CDR1 reads SGDLS; CDR2 reads YYNGEE. This CDR3 spans 13 amino acids. The CDR3 DNA sequence: TGTGCCAGCAGCGAGGGGTACCAAGAGACCCAGTACTTC. It encodes CASSEGYQETQYF.

This clone was seen a few times. The rearrangement joins TRBV28 to TRBJ1-1; D is unclear. Deletions cut 7 bases from V and 4 bases from J, with 10 bases between. The CDR3 loop spans 12 amino acids. Germline V gives CDR1 MDHEN, CDR2 SYDVKM. The DNA of the CDR3 is TGTGCCAGCACCGGGGAGGGCACTGAAGCTTTCTTT. This codes for CASTGEGTEAFF.

The chain uses TRBV11-3 and TRBJ2-2; D is uncertain. Trimming stripped 2 bases from V and 4 bases from J, with 8 bases between. Germline assignment: CDR1 SGHNT and CDR2 YENEEA. The CDR3 runs 14 residues. For the CDR3, the DNA is TGTGCCAGCAGCTTATTCCGGGTCACCGGGGAGCTGTTTTTT. It encodes CASSLFRVTGELFF.

The J gene is TRBJ2-2, the V gene TRBV4-2; weak D call: TRBD1 (7 bases). Germline V gene data show CDR1 as LGHNA and CDR2 as YNFKEQ. This CDR3 region has 14 residues. Trimming left V 0 bases short and J 8 bases short, with 10 bases between. CDR3 region: CASSQEQGRGELFF. The CDR3 DNA sequence: TGTGCCAGCAGCCAAGAACAGGGGAGGGGGGAGCTGTTTTTT.

A remark on this clone: Other DNA sequences in this sample translate to the same CDR3. V and J are TRBV5-1 and TRBJ2-7; 7 bases map to TRBD1. This CDR3 contains 13 residues. Trimming cost V 4 bases and J 3 bases; bases outside gene matches: 4. Germline CDR1 SGHRS, CDR2 YFSETQ. The CDR3: CASSPQGDYEQYF. DNA for the CDR3: TGCGCCAGCAGCCCCCAGGGGGACTACGAGCAGTACTTC.

In regard to this clone: The identical CDR3 is also encoded by other nucleotide sequences in the sample. This chain joins TRBV6-6 and TRBJ2-7; D remains unclear. Germline assignment: CDR1 MNHNY and CDR2 SVGAGI (reference sequence). With 0 bases removed from V and 4 bases from J, the gap between germline ends came to 4 bases. The CDR3 spans 12 residues. CDR3 residues: CASSYSRYEQYF. The CDR3 DNA reads as TGTGCCAGCAGTTACTCGAGATACGAGCAGTACTTC.